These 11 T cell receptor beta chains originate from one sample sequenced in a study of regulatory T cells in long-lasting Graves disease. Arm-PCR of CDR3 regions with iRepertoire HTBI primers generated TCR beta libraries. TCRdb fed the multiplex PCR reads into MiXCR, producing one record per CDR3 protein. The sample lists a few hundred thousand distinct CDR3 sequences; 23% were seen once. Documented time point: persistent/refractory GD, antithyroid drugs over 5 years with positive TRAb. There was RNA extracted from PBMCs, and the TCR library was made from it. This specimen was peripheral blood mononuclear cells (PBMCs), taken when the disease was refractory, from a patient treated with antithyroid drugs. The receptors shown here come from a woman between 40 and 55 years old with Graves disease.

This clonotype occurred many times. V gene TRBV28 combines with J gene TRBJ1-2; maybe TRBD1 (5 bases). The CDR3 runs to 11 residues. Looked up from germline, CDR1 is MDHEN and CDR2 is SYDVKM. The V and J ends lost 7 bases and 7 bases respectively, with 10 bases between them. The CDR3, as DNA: TGTGCCAGCATCGGGGGGTTTGGCTACACCTTC. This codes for CASIGGFGYTF.

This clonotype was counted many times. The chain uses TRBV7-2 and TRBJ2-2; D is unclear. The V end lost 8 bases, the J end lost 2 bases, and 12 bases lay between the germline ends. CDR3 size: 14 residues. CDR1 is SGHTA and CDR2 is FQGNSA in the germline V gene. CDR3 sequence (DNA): TGTGCCAGCGCCCTCGGGCGAAACACCGGGGAGCTGTTTTTT. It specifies CASALGRNTGELFF.

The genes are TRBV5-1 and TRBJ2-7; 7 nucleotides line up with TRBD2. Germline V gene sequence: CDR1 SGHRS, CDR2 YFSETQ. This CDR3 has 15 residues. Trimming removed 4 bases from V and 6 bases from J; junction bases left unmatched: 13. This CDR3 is CASSRGEGRNGEQYF. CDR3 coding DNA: TGCGCCAGCAGCCGGGGGGAGGGCCGGAACGGCGAGCAGTACTTC.

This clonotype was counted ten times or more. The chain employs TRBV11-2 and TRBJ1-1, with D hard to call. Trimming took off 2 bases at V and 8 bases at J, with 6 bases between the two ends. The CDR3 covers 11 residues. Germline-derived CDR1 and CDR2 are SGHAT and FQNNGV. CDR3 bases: TGTGCCAGCAGCTTAACGGGGGAAGCTTTCTTT. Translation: CASSLTGEAFF.

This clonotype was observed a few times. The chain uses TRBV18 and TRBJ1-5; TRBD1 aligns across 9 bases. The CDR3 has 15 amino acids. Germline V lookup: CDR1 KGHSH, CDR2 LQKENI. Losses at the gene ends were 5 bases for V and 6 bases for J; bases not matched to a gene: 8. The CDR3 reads CASSNVPGQGQPQHF. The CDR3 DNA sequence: TGTGCCAGCTCAAACGTCCCGGGACAGGGTCAGCCCCAGCATTTT.

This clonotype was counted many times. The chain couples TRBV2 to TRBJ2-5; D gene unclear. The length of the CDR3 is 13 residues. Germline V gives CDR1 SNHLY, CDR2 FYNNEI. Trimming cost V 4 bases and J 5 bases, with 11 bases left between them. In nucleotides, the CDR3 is TGTGCCAGCAGTGTTCGTCTCGCGGAGACCCAGTACTTC. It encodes CASSVRLAETQYF.

DNA for the CDR3: TGTGCCAGCAGTGGGGGAGATGTGGGGGACGGATACTACGAGCAGTACTTC. Translated, it gives CASSGGDVGDGYYEQYF. The rearrangement links TRBV6-1 to TRBJ2-7; the D call may be TRBD1 or TRBD2 (5 bases each). V lost 4 bases and J 3 bases, leaving 22 bases between the germline ends. Germline V lookup: CDR1 MNHNS, CDR2 SASEGT. This CDR3 spans 17 amino acids.

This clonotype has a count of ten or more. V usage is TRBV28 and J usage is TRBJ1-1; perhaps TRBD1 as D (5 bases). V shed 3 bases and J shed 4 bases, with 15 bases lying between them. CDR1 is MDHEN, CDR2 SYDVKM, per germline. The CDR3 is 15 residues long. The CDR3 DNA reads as TGTGCCAGCAGTTTTGGGGCCTCCGGCGGCACTGAAGCTTTCTTT. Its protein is CASSFGASGGTEAFF.

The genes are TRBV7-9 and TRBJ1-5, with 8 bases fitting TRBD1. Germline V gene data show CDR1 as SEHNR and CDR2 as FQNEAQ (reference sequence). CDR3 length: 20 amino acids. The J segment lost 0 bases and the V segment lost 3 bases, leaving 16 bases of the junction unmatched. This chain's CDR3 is CASSFGFVDRGIHSNQPQHF. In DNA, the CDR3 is TGTGCCAGCAGCTTCGGGTTCGTCGACAGGGGAATACATAGCAATCAGCCCCAGCATTTT. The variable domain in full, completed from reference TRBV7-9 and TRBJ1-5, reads DTGVSQNPRHKITKRGQNVTFRCDPISEHNRLYWYRQTLGQGPEFLTYFQNEAQLEKSRLLSDRFSAERPKGSFSTLEIQRTEQGDSAMYLCASSFGFVDRGIHSNQPQHFGDGTRLSIL.

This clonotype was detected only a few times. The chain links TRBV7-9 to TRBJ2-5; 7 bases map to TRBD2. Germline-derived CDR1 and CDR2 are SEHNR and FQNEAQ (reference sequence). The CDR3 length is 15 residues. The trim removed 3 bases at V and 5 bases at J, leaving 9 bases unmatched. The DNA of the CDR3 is TGTGCCAGCAGCTTCGACCCAGGGAGGGCCGAGACCCAGTACTTC. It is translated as CASSFDPGRAETQYF. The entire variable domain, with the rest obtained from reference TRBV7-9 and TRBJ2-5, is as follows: DTGVSQNPRHKITKRGQNVTFRCDPISEHNRLYWYRQTLGQGPEFLTYFQNEAQLEKSRLLSDRFSAERPKGSFSTLEIQRTEQGDSAMYLCASSFDPGRAETQYFGPGTRLLVL.

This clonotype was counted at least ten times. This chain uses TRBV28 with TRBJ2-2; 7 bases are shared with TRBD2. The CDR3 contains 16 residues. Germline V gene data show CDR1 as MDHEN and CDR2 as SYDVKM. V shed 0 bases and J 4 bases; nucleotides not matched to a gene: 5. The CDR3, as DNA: TGTGCCAGCAGTTTATGGCTAGCGGAGGTCACCGGGGAGCTGTTTTTT. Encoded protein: CASSLWLAEVTGELFF.